This T cell receptor beta chain was found in a study of T cells in Graves' hyperthyroidism and ophthalmopathy. This clonotype was seen a handful of times. Antigen unknown. Study-level results: Most thyroid clonotypes expanded above 0.001 appeared in blood too.

Researchers amplified the TCR beta CDR3 regions from RNA transcripts. The HTBI primer set drove a first-round RT-PCR of the TCR CDR3. TCRdb re-called the multiplex PCR reads through MiXCR, storing one row per CDR3 protein. The table has about 270,000 distinct CDR3 sequences, 22% seen once. Germline V gives CDR1 SGDLS, CDR2 YYNGEE. This CDR3 is built from 17 residues. V was trimmed by 3 bases and J by 3 bases, leaving 21 bases between them. The chain is built from TRBV9 and TRBJ2-5; a possible D gene is TRBD2 (7 bases). Sequencing used blood. This receptor was obtained from a man aged 25-45 years with Graves' ophthalmopathy. For the CDR3, the DNA is TGTGCCAGCAGCGCCGAGGGGGGGGGGGCAGGGGAAGAGACCCAGTACTTC. Encoded protein: CASSAEGGGAGEETQYF.